The 18 T cell receptor beta chains listed next were all sequenced from one sample in a study of OX40 agonist ivuxolimab in advanced cancers. Libraries were prepared through the immunoSEQ multiplex PCR assay. As stored in TCRdb, this immuneACCESS dataset retains in-frame rearrangements with V and J assigned. A fraction of the clones does not appear; measured against another copy, unresolved V genes explain less than half of the discrepancy, and the remainder lacks a known reason. The sample yields around 80,000 clones; roughly nine tenths were counted once. Over 0.15% of the sample is in the top ten clones. The sample here was CD4+ or CD8+ T cells sorted from blood, taken in a trial of the OX40 agonist ivuxolimab. These receptors were taken from an adult with an advanced solid tumor such as melanoma, head and neck, liver or kidney cancer.

The rearrangement links TRBV9 to TRBJ2-5; 8 bases fit TRBD2. Trimming at V came to 0 bases and at J to 1 base, leaving 2 bases not matched to a gene. Germline V lookup: CDR1 SGDLS, CDR2 YYNGEE. The length of the CDR3 is 15 residues. The CDR3 here is CASSVAGGPQETQYF. The CDR3 DNA reads TGTGCCAGCAGCGTAGCGGGGGGGCCCCAAGAGACCCAGTACTTC. Together with reference TRBV9 and TRBJ2-5, the CDR3 gives the full variable domain: DSGVTQTPKHLITATGQRVTLRCSPRSGDLSVYWYQQSLDQGLQFLIQYYNGEERAKGNILERFSAQQFPDLHSELNLSSLELGDSALYFCASSVAGGPQETQYFGPGTRLLVL.

This rearrangement joins TRBV28 to TRBJ1-2; TRBD1 matches 7 bases. Trimming took 3 bases from V and 2 from J; bases not matched to a gene: 3. This CDR3 contains 14 residues. Germline assignment: CDR1 MDHEN and CDR2 SYDVKM. This chain's CDR3 is CASSLRGLNYGYTF. The CDR3 DNA reads TGTGCCAGCAGTTTGAGGGGGCTCAACTATGGCTACACCTTC.

The chain is built from TRBV7-3 and TRBJ1-1; D is unresolved. Germline V gene data show CDR1 as SGHTA and CDR2 as FQGTGA. V dropped 5 bases and J dropped 1 base, with 11 bases sitting between them. The length of the CDR3 is 14 residues. CDR3 region: CASSPRPGNTEAFF. The DNA for the CDR3 is TGTGCCAGCAGCCCACGTCCGGGGAACACTGAAGCTTTCTTT.

The V gene is TRBV6-6, the J gene TRBJ2-7; TRBD2 matches at 15 bases. Germline trimming cut 5 bases from V and 6 bases from J; bases unmatched to any gene: 5. Germline CDR1 is MNHNY and CDR2 is SVGAGI (reference sequence). There are 15 residues in the CDR3. In DNA, the CDR3 is TGTGCCAGCAGTGGCGGGACTAGCGGGAGGATCGAGCAGTACTTC. This sequence encodes CASSGGTSGRIEQYF.

This chain links TRBV2 with TRBJ1-4; no clear D gene. Germline values: CDR1 SNHLY, CDR2 FYNNEI. The CDR3 contains 14 residues. Between the trimmed V and J ends, which lost 4 bases and 5 bases, there was a span of 11 bases. The CDR3 protein is CASSVVMMNEKLFF. The CDR3, as DNA: TGTGCCAGCAGTGTTGTGATGATGAATGAAAAACTGTTTTTT.

This clone was seen a handful of times. V gene TRBV30 combines with J gene TRBJ2-2; D unresolved. The CDR3 extends over 12 amino acids. Trimming took 2 bases from V and 4 from J, leaving 5 bases between them. Germline V gene lookup returns CDR1 GTSNPN and CDR2 SVGIG (reference sequence). In nucleotides, the CDR3 is TGTGCCTGGAGTCTCTTCACCGGGGAGCTGTTTTTT. Residues: CAWSLFTGELFF.

The rearrangement links TRBV19 to TRBJ2-1; weak D call: TRBD2 (5 bases). Germline values: CDR1 LNHDA, CDR2 SQIVND (reference sequence). V dropped 6 bases and J dropped 6 bases, with 18 bases sitting between them. The CDR3 spans 15 residues. The CDR3 DNA sequence: TGTGCCAGTAGCCGCGGGCACATCGTGGGCAATGAGCAGTTCTTC. Translation gives CASSRGHIVGNEQFF.

V usage is TRBV19 and J usage is TRBJ2-2; 7 bases agree with TRBD1. This CDR3 comprises 14 residues. J lost 1 base, V lost 8 bases, and 4 bases had no gene match. Germline V gene data show CDR1 as LNHDA and CDR2 as SQIVND (reference sequence). In nucleotides, the CDR3 is TGTGCCAGTCGGACAGGCGTGAACACCGGGGAGCTGTTTTTT. Translating gives CASRTGVNTGELFF.

CDR3 residues: CASSLWDSYEQYF. Written as DNA, the CDR3 is TGCGCCAGCAGCTTGTGGGATTCCTACGAGCAGTACTTC. This sequence joins TRBV5-1 and TRBJ2-7, with D unclear. V was cut by 1 base and J by 1 base, with 6 bases left in between. Germline CDR1 SGHRS, CDR2 YFSETQ. This CDR3 contains 13 residues.

The CDR3, as DNA: TGTGCCAGCAGCTCGCCCGGACGGAGTAATGAGCAGTTCTTC. Its translation: CASSSPGRSNEQFF. The chain uses TRBV5-4 and TRBJ2-1; D remains ambiguous. In germline, CDR1 is SGHNT, CDR2 YYREEE (reference sequence). The CDR3 has 14 residues. Trimming stripped 3 bases from V and 7 bases from J, with 14 bases between.

The V and J genes are TRBV30 and TRBJ2-3; D is perhaps TRBD1 (6 bases). Germline V gene sequence: CDR1 GTSNPN, CDR2 SVGIG (reference sequence). The CDR3 has 13 amino acids. The V gene lost 2 bases and the J gene lost 5 bases, with 11 bases spanning the gap. The DNA of the CDR3 is TGTGCCTGGAGTTACAGGGACGGAGATACGCAGTATTTT. Amino acid sequence: CAWSYRDGDTQYF. Full variable domain (missing parts from reference TRBV30 and TRBJ2-3): SQTIHQWPATLVQPVGSPLSLECTVEGTSNPNLYWYRQAAGRGLQLLFYSVGIGQISSEVPQNLSASRPQDRQFILSSKKLLLSDSGFYLCAWSYRDGDTQYFGPGTRLTVL.

The rearrangement links TRBV19 to TRBJ1-3; the D gene is possibly TRBD1 (6 bases). The germline V gene has CDR1 LNHDA and CDR2 SQIVND (reference sequence). V was shortened by 6 bases and J by 0 bases, with 15 bases between the two germline ends. The CDR3 spans 16 residues. This CDR3 reads CASRGKDSYSGNTIYF. The DNA of the CDR3 is TGTGCCAGTAGGGGGAAGGACAGCTACTCTGGAAACACCATATATTTT.

This chain links TRBV29-1 with TRBJ2-3, with D possibly called TRBD1 or TRBD2 (5 bases each). CDR1 SQVTM and CDR2 ANQGSEA come from the germline V gene. This CDR3 spans 11 amino acids. Trimming left V 7 bases short and J 4 bases short, with 9 bases between. CDR3 coding DNA: TGCAGCGGGGGACCGGCAGATACGCAGTATTTT. Translated: CSGGPADTQYF.

The chain combines TRBV30 with TRBJ2-1, with TRBD2 matching over 8 bases. CDR1 and CDR2 from the germline V gene are GTSNPN and SVGIG (reference sequence). The CDR3 sequence is 16 residues long. The ends lost 4 bases at V and 0 bases at J; junction bases unmatched: 8. As DNA, the CDR3 is TGTGCCTGGAACCGCGGGGGGTCAAGCTCCTACAATGAGCAGTTCTTC. It specifies CAWNRGGSSSYNEQFF. The full variable domain, in which reference TRBV30 and TRBJ2-1 provide the parts outside the CDR3, is SQTIHQWPATLVQPVGSPLSLECTVEGTSNPNLYWYRQAAGRGLQLLFYSVGIGQISSEVPQNLSASRPQDRQFILSSKKLLLSDSGFYLCAWNRGGSSSYNEQFFGPGTRLTVL.

The J gene is TRBJ1-4, the V gene TRBV30, with D possibly TRBD1 on 6 matching bases. Germline-derived CDR1 and CDR2 are GTSNPN and SVGIG (reference sequence). Trimming left V 4 bases short and J 4 bases short, with 10 bases between. This CDR3 region has 13 residues. CDR3 protein: CAWMRGDNEKLFF. DNA of the CDR3: TGTGCCTGGATGAGGGGGGATAATGAAAAACTGTTTTTT.

This rearrangement joins TRBV5-4 to TRBJ2-5, with D perhaps being TRBD1 or TRBD2 (7 bases each). Deletions cut 1 base from V and 5 bases from J, with 21 bases between. Germline values: CDR1 SGHNT, CDR2 YYREEE (reference sequence). The CDR3 runs to 17 residues. The CDR3 nucleotides are TGTGCCAGCAGCTTGCCAGCGAGACAGGGAGGGCACGAGACCCAGTACTTC. Its translation is CASSLPARQGGHETQYF.

The chain uses TRBV5-5 and TRBJ1-2; D call uncertain. The CDR3 is 14 amino acids. Trimming left V 0 bases short and J 5 bases short, with 11 bases between. Germline V lookup: CDR1 SGHKS, CDR2 YYEKEE (reference sequence). CDR3 coding DNA: TGTGCCAGCAGCTTGGACCCCGGGCTTTATGGCTACACCTTC. It codes for CASSLDPGLYGYTF.

The chain uses TRBV5-4 and TRBJ2-1, with 12 positions matching TRBD2. The ends lost 4 bases at V and 0 bases at J; junction bases unmatched: 5. CDR1 is SGHNT and CDR2 is YYREEE in the germline V gene (reference sequence). The length of the CDR3 is 17 residues. CDR3 bases: TGTGCCAGCAGCCCGACTAGCGGGAGATACTCCTACAATGAGCAGTTCTTC. This sequence encodes CASSPTSGRYSYNEQFF.